Below, 8 T cell receptor beta chains from the same sample are listed, as sequenced in a study of blood T cell repertoires in COVID-19. Method: immunoSEQ multiplex PCR; TCRdb's copy keeps in-frame clones and lacks some. The table lists roughly 150,000 clones, approximately 78% of them singletons. Sequencing was done on a sample of PBMCs or T cells enriched from blood (not recorded which). The source of these receptors is a woman in her forties or fifties who had recovered from COVID-19.

The chain joins TRBV27 to TRBJ2-5, with D uncertain. Trimming stripped 3 bases from V and 1 base from J, with 6 bases between. The CDR3 contains 13 residues. Germline V gene data show CDR1 as MNHEY and CDR2 as SMNVEV (reference sequence). The CDR3 here is CASSLVSQETQYF. The CDR3, as DNA: TGTGCCAGCAGTTTGGTCAGCCAAGAGACCCAGTACTTC.

This chain joins TRBV27 and TRBJ2-7, with TRBD2 matching 14 bases. The germline CDR1 and CDR2 sequences are MNHEY and SMNVEV (reference sequence). The CDR3 loop spans 18 amino acids. V shed 5 bases and J 2 bases; nucleotides not matched to a gene: 11. CDR3 protein: CASSAQTSGGAFAYEQYF. The CDR3 region has the DNA TGTGCCAGCAGTGCCCAGACTAGCGGGGGGGCCTTTGCCTACGAGCAGTACTTC.

The sample holds one count of this clone. The chain combines TRBV9 with TRBJ1-5, with TRBD1 matching 10 bases. The CDR3 has 16 residues. CDR1 and CDR2 (germline): SGDLS, YYNGEE. With 3 bases clipped from V and 0 bases from J, the junction kept 3 bases outside the gene matches. CDR3 DNA sequence: TGTGCCAGCAGCGCGGGACAGGGGCATAGCAATCAGCCCCAGCATTTT. The encoded protein is CASSAGQGHSNQPQHF.

This rearrangement joins TRBV28 to TRBJ2-4; a possible D gene is TRBD2 (5 bases). The germline CDR1 and CDR2 sequences are MDHEN and SYDVKM. V was cut by 7 bases and J by 9 bases, with 13 bases left in between. The CDR3 length is 12 residues. CDR3 DNA sequence: TGTGCCAGCACCCAGACGGGGAGCATTCAGTACTTC. Amino acids: CASTQTGSIQYF.

CDR3 amino acids: CASSLLGGPPDTQYF. Written as DNA, the CDR3 is TGCGCCAGCAGCTTGCTCGGGGGGCCGCCAGATACGCAGTATTTT. The rearrangement joins TRBV5-1 to TRBJ2-3; D might be TRBD2 (7 bases). The germline V gene encodes CDR1 SGHRS and CDR2 YFSETQ. V shed 1 base and J shed 4 bases, with 13 bases lying between them. The CDR3 sequence is 15 residues long.

The CDR3: CASNYASNQPQHF. In DNA, the CDR3 is TGTGCCAGCAACTATGCGAGCAATCAGCCCCAGCATTTT. V usage is TRBV12-3 or TRBV12-4 and J usage is TRBJ1-5; unclear D gene. The CDR3 is 13 residues long. V was clipped by 7 bases and J by 1 base, with 8 bases between them.

The chain has TRBV2 and TRBJ2-5, with D tentatively TRBD2 (6 bases). Per the germline V gene, CDR1 is SNHLY and CDR2 is FYNNEI. Trimming took 5 bases from V and 3 from J, leaving 16 bases between them. This CDR3 is 15 amino acids long. In nucleotides, the CDR3 is TGTGCCAGCAGTTTCGACGGTGGGGAGGAAGAGACCCAGTACTTC. It translates to CASSFDGGEEETQYF.

In its sample, this clone was seen a few times. The V call is TRBV7-9, the J call TRBJ1-3; no clear D. The CDR3 loop spans 15 amino acids. CDR1 is SEHNR, CDR2 FQNEAQ, per germline (reference sequence). Trimming took 3 bases from V and 0 from J, leaving 9 bases between them. This chain's CDR3 is CASSFPLLSGNTIYF. In nucleotides, the CDR3 is TGTGCCAGCAGCTTCCCCCTCCTCTCTGGAAACACCATATATTTT.